These T cell receptor beta chains were read from a single sample in a study of shared clonotypes between healthy human individuals. TCRdb keeps only in-frame clones here, not all; method: immunoSEQ multiplex PCR. The sample lists more than 900,000 clones; approximately 78% were seen once. Sequenced sample: memory CD4+ T cells from PBMCs. The receptors were gathered from a man younger than 35 in good health. Some clones in this sample may be carry-over from other donors' samples. Both conserved end residues are trimmed from each CDR3. A row's size may be missing; if present it is once, few, many or a size class.

v_call: TRBV27; j_call: TRBJ2-7; clone_size: -; cdr3_aa: ASSLGRPPGEQY
v_call: TRBV11-1; j_call: TRBJ2-7; clone_size: -; cdr3_aa: ASSLGQFDEQY
v_call: TRBV30; j_call: TRBJ1-2; clone_size: -; cdr3_aa: AWSWGLDDGYT
v_call: TRBV7-2; j_call: TRBJ1-5; clone_size: -; cdr3_aa: ASSAYRNQPQH
v_call: TRBV19; j_call: TRBJ1-2; clone_size: -; cdr3_aa: ASTQGTGNYGYT
v_call: TRBV11-3; j_call: TRBJ2-5; clone_size: -; cdr3_aa: ASSEGRWRQETQY
v_call: TRBV28; j_call: TRBJ2-7; clone_size: -; cdr3_aa: ASVGTLTDEQY
v_call: TRBV9; j_call: TRBJ2-3; clone_size: few; cdr3_aa: ASSTGTSGTTDTQY
v_call: TRBV5-1; j_call: TRBJ1-4; clone_size: few; cdr3_aa: ASSLYGGTEKLF
v_call: TRBV5-1; j_call: TRBJ2-7; clone_size: few; cdr3_aa: ASSRDSRYYEQY
v_call: TRBV28; j_call: TRBJ2-5; clone_size: -; cdr3_aa: ASSLAGDGGETQY
v_call: TRBV5-6; j_call: TRBJ1-2; clone_size: few; cdr3_aa: ASSSAGTGVLRNYGYT
v_call: TRBV5-1; j_call: TRBJ2-5; clone_size: -; cdr3_aa: ASSLMGQGETQY
v_call: TRBV29-1; j_call: TRBJ2-3; clone_size: -; cdr3_aa: SGTGTSGSLEQY
v_call: TRBV23-1; j_call: TRBJ2-7; clone_size: -; cdr3_aa: ASSQLANPGQRYEQY
v_call: TRBV5-1; j_call: TRBJ2-7; clone_size: -; cdr3_aa: ASEVSGSKYEQY
v_call: TRBV29-1; j_call: TRBJ1-1; clone_size: -; cdr3_aa: SAIPLNTEAF
v_call: TRBV11-2; j_call: TRBJ1-2; clone_size: -; cdr3_aa: ASSSPGGYGYT
v_call: TRBV28; j_call: TRBJ2-1; clone_size: -; cdr3_aa: ASSTYRVNEQF
v_call: TRBV7-2; j_call: TRBJ1-3; clone_size: -; cdr3_aa: ASSLAVIAGNTIY
v_call: TRBV7-3; j_call: TRBJ1-1; clone_size: -; cdr3_aa: ASSLSGRNTEAF
v_call: TRBV7-9; j_call: TRBJ2-1; clone_size: -; cdr3_aa: ASSLTGLAGSEQF
v_call: TRBV2; j_call: TRBJ1-3; clone_size: -; cdr3_aa: ASRRQPGNTIY
v_call: TRBV6-6; j_call: TRBJ2-3; clone_size: few; cdr3_aa: ASSIPGLSTDTQY
v_call: TRBV13; j_call: TRBJ2-1; clone_size: -; cdr3_aa: ASSLKGANEQF
v_call: TRBV5-1; j_call: TRBJ2-1; clone_size: -; cdr3_aa: ASSSGTSDYNEQF
v_call: TRBV10-1; j_call: TRBJ2-7; clone_size: -; cdr3_aa: ASSGTGGYEQY
v_call: TRBV28; j_call: TRBJ2-2; clone_size: -; cdr3_aa: ASRLTGELF
v_call: TRBV6-1; j_call: TRBJ2-7; clone_size: -; cdr3_aa: ASSGQGGNYEQY
v_call: TRBV6-5; j_call: TRBJ1-2; clone_size: -; cdr3_aa: ASSYSREANYGYT
v_call: TRBV7-9; j_call: TRBJ2-5; clone_size: -; cdr3_aa: ASSQRRGQGQETQY
v_call: TRBV9; j_call: TRBJ2-5; clone_size: -; cdr3_aa: ASSVGTGGSFQETQY
v_call: TRBV11-3; j_call: TRBJ1-2; clone_size: -; cdr3_aa: ASSKSIGAAYGYT
v_call: TRBV4-1; j_call: TRBJ2-1; clone_size: -; cdr3_aa: ASSHPGQGKSNEQF
v_call: TRBV7-2; j_call: TRBJ1-1; clone_size: -; cdr3_aa: ASSPGQGEVNTEAF
v_call: TRBV7-3; j_call: TRBJ2-3; clone_size: -; cdr3_aa: ASSLDSGDTDTQY
v_call: TRBV10-3; j_call: TRBJ2-3; clone_size: few; cdr3_aa: AISERSQSTDTQY
v_call: TRBV6-1; j_call: TRBJ2-5; clone_size: -; cdr3_aa: ASSEAQGTGKTQY
v_call: TRBV7-3; j_call: TRBJ2-2; clone_size: -; cdr3_aa: ASSLTGLAGVGAGELF
v_call: TRBV5-1; j_call: TRBJ2-1; clone_size: -; cdr3_aa: ASSLDRAALNEQF
v_call: TRBV7-9; j_call: TRBJ2-1; clone_size: once; cdr3_aa: ASSLDLGETGEQF
v_call: TRBV27; j_call: TRBJ2-2; clone_size: -; cdr3_aa: ASSLGPYTGELF
v_call: TRBV29-1; j_call: -; clone_size: -; cdr3_aa: SVEGGQGASEQY
v_call: TRBV9; j_call: TRBJ2-1; clone_size: -; cdr3_aa: ASSVISGNYNEQF
v_call: TRBV6-6; j_call: TRBJ2-1; clone_size: -; cdr3_aa: ASSPTSGKANEQF
v_call: TRBV4-2; j_call: TRBJ2-2; clone_size: -; cdr3_aa: ASSQAGSNTGELF
v_call: TRBV5-1; j_call: TRBJ2-7; clone_size: -; cdr3_aa: ASSLSGPGMGEQY